This TCR beta chain was observed in a study of beta chain features in type 1 diabetes. Notes on the study in general: TCRB CDR3s from Type 1 diabetes patients were moderately but significantly shorter in all four CD4+ subsets.

This CDR3 has 13 amino acids. Germline CDR1 is KGHSH and CDR2 is LQKENI. Trimming took 8 bases from V and 2 from J, leaving 10 bases between them. This clone was seen a handful of times. Antigen: not known. Every bit of the isolated RNA underwent reverse transcription, so sequencing read expressed TCRB transcripts. Mean read depth for naive, central memory and regulatory T cell samples was 3.5 million to 4.5 million reads. The protocol was immunoSEQ multiplex PCR, while the TCRdb copy is restricted to in-frame clones and leaves out a portion. The repertoire consists of 160,000 or so clones, with around 8.6% occurring once and the leading ten covering around 0.5%.

The sample was central memory CD4+ T cells from blood. The TCR was taken from a woman between 18 and 30 years old with type 1 diabetes. The chain employs TRBV18 and TRBJ1-5; the D is unclear. CDR3 nucleotide sequence: TGTGCCAGCAGAGAGGAGGGCAATCAGCCCCAGCATTTT. Its translation is CASREEGNQPQHF.